The sequence of this TCR beta chain was determined in a study of blood T cell repertoires in COVID-19. Overall study: T cells, B-cell-depleted T cells, or PBMCs supplied cDNA or gDNA.

Germline V gene data show CDR1 as MDHEN and CDR2 as SYDVKM. After removal of 1 base from V and 7 bases from J, the junction contained 9 bases not matched to a gene. CDR3 length: 16 residues. Clones were sequenced by immunoSEQ multiplex PCR, and TCRdb holds only the in-frame ones, with some missing. The table includes about 180,000 clones, 85% to 90% detected once. This clone was counted once. The genes are TRBV28 and TRBJ2-7, with TRBD1 identical over 11 bases. The source material was peripheral blood. The source of this sequence is a woman under 40 with active or convalescent COVID-19. The CDR3 here is CASSLLSGQGAWEQYF. CDR3 coding DNA: TGTGCCAGCAGTTTATTGTCCGGACAGGGGGCGTGGGAGCAGTACTTC.